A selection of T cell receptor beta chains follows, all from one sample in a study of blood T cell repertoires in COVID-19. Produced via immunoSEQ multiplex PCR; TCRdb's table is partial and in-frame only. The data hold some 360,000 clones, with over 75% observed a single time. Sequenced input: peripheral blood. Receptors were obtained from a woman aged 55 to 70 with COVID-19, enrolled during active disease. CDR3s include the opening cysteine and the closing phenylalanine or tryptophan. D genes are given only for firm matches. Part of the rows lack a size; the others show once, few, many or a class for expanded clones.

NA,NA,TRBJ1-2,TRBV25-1,CASSPTGRAGYTF,TGTGCCAGCAGTCCCACGGGCAGGGCTGGTTACACCTTC
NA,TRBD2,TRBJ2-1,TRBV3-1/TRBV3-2,CASSQDSRTSGANEQFF,TGTGCCAGCAGCCAAGATTCCCGGACTAGCGGGGCCAATGAGCAGTTCTTC
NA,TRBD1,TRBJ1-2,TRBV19,CASSPGQGGYGYTF,TGTGCCAGTAGCCCAGGACAGGGGGGCTATGGCTACACCTTC
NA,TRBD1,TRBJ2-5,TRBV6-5,CASWAGGETQYF,TGTGCCAGCTGGGCAGGGGGAGAGACCCAGTACTTC
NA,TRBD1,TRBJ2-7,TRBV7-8,CASSLGTGTYEQYF,TGTGCCAGCAGTCTTGGGACAGGAACCTACGAGCAGTACTTC
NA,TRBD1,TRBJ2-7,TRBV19,CASSIGQATYEQYF,TGTGCCAGTAGTATCGGACAGGCTACCTACGAGCAGTACTTC
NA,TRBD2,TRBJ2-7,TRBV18,CASSPTGRGDSYEQYF,TGTGCCAGCTCACCAACCGGGAGGGGGGACTCCTACGAGCAGTACTTC
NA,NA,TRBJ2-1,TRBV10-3,CAISDQGSNEQFF,TGTGCCATCAGTGACCAGGGAAGCAATGAGCAGTTCTTC
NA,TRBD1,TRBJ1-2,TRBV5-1,CASTTGTGQVGYTF,TGCGCCAGTACTACCGGGACAGGCCAGGTGGGCTACACCTTC
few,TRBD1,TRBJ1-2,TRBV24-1,CATSDRTGANYGYTF,TGTGCCACCAGTGATAGGACAGGAGCTAACTATGGCTACACCTTC
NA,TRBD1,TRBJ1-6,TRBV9,CASSRDRGSPLHF,TGTGCCAGTTCCCGGGACAGAGGATCACCCCTCCACTTT
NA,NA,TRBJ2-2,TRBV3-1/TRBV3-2,CASSQGTSPLAGELFF,TGTGCCAGCAGCCAAGGAACTAGCCCCCTCGCCGGGGAGCTGTTTTTT
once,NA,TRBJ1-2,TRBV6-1,CASSEGWVSPRGYTF,TGTGCCAGCAGTGAAGGGTGGGTGAGCCCTAGGGGCTACACCTTC
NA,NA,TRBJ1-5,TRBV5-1,CASSLEGGSNQPQHF,TGCGCCAGCAGCTTGGAAGGGGGTTCAAATCAGCCCCAGCATTTT
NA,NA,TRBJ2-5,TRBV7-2,CASSHRDWRETQYF,TGTGCCAGCAGCCATCGGGACTGGAGGGAGACCCAGTACTTC
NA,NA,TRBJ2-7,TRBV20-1,CSASLAGPYEQYF,TGCAGTGCTAGTCTAGCTGGGCCCTACGAGCAGTACTTC
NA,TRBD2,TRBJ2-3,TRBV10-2,CASSESLTSGASTDTQYF,TGCGCCAGCAGTGAGTCCCTAACTAGCGGGGCCTCCACAGATACGCAGTATTTT
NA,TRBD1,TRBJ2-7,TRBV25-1,CASCRDSSYEQYF,TGTGCCAGCTGCCGGGACAGCTCCTACGAGCAGTACTTC
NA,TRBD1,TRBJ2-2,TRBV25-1,CASRRGTGGITGELFF,TGTGCCAGCCGCAGGGGGACAGGGGGGATCACCGGGGAGCTGTTTTTT
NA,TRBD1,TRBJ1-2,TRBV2,CASSEALPGQTYGYTF,TGTGCCAGCAGTGAAGCGCTCCCGGGACAGACCTATGGCTACACCTTC
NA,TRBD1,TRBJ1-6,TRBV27,CASSLIGTVGAPLHF,TGTGCCAGCAGTTTGATCGGGACAGTGGGCGCACCCCTCCACTTT
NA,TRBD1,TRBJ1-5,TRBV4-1,CASSQDRGQTYYSNQPQHF,TGCGCCAGCAGCCAAGACAGGGGGCAAACATATTATAGCAATCAGCCCCAGCATTTT